These T cell receptor beta chains were read from a single sample in a study of OX40 agonist ivuxolimab in advanced cancers. The table came from immunoSEQ multiplex PCR; TCRdb's copy has only in-frame clones and leaves some out. The table lists some 64,000 clones, approximately 90% of them singletons. Here the sequenced sample was CD4+ or CD8+ T cells sorted from blood, taken in a trial of the OX40 agonist ivuxolimab. These receptors were taken from an adult with an advanced solid tumor such as melanoma, head and neck, liver or kidney cancer. CDR3s include the opening cysteine and the closing phenylalanine or tryptophan. The D gene is left open where the match is weak. For some rows the clone size is stated as once, few or many, or as a class when expanded; others skip it.

CDR3nt,CDR3aa,j_gene,len,abundance,d_gene,v_gene
TGTGCCAGCAGCTTTCTTTCGGGAGAGGAGACCCAGTACTTC,CASSFLSGEETQYF,TRBJ2-5,14,-,-,TRBV7-8
TGTGCCAGCAGGAGCGGGAGAGATACGCAGTATTTT,CASRSGRDTQYF,TRBJ2-3,12,once,TRBD2,TRBV27
TGTGCCAGTACAGGGGCTCGGCGTGGCTACACCTTC,CASTGARRGYTF,TRBJ1-2,12,-,-,TRBV19
TGTGCCAGCAGTTACGTGGGCACCCAAAGGGAGCAGTTCTTC,CASSYVGTQREQFF,TRBJ2-1,14,-,-,TRBV6-5
TGTGCCAGCAGTGGGGACCGGGCGGAGCAGTTCTTC,CASSGDRAEQFF,TRBJ2-1,12,-,-,TRBV2
TGTGCCAGCGAATCGGGACAGCGATACACAGATACGCAGTATTTT,CASESGQRYTDTQYF,TRBJ2-3,15,-,TRBD1,TRBV7-9
TGCGCCAGCAGCCAAGGGACCTATCAGCCCCAGCATTTT,CASSQGTYQPQHF,TRBJ1-5,13,once,-,TRBV4-1
TGTGCCTGGAGCGGCCAGTCCTACGAGCAGTACTTC,CAWSGQSYEQYF,TRBJ2-7,12,-,-,TRBV30
TGTGCCAGCAGCTGGCAGGAGCTAGCGGGAGGGGGATCCTACAATGAGCAGTTCTTC,CASSWQELAGGGSYNEQFF,TRBJ2-1,19,-,TRBD2,TRBV5-6
TGTGCCAGCAGTTTCAGGTTGACAGATACGCAGTATTTT,CASSFRLTDTQYF,TRBJ2-3,13,-,-,TRBV28
TGTGCCAGCAGCCCCAGCCGAGGGGGCTACACCTTC,CASSPSRGGYTF,TRBJ1-2,12,-,-,TRBV4-2
TGTGCCAGCACCCAAGGGGTCCGCTCCTACAATGAGCAGTTCTTC,CASTQGVRSYNEQFF,TRBJ2-1,15,-,-,TRBV6-6
TGTGCCAGCAGTTATACGGGGGAAAGCCCTGAAGCTTTCTTT,CASSYTGESPEAFF,TRBJ1-1,14,-,-,TRBV6-5
TGTGCCAGCAGTTTTTTAGAGACCCAGTACTTC,CASSFLETQYF,TRBJ2-5,11,-,-,TRBV28
TGTGCCAGCAGTTACTCGGGTAGCACAGATACGCAGTATTTT,CASSYSGSTDTQYF,TRBJ2-3,14,-,-,TRBV6-6
TGTGCCAGCAGTACAGGGTTTAGAAACACCATATATTTT,CASSTGFRNTIYF,TRBJ1-3,13,-,-,TRBV6-6
TGTGCCATAATAGCGGAGAACAACAATGAGCAGTTCTTC,CAIIAENNNEQFF,TRBJ2-1,13,-,-,TRBV10-3
TGTGCCAGCAGTACCTATCGACAGGGGAGTGCTGAAGCTTTCTTT,CASSTYRQGSAEAFF,TRBJ1-1,15,-,TRBD1,TRBV28
TGTGCCTGGAGTGTACAGGGAGAGACTGAAGCTTTCTTT,CAWSVQGETEAFF,TRBJ1-1,13,few,-,TRBV30
TGTGCCGAAACAGCGGGTGGTACGGTCAATGAGCAGTTCTTC,CAETAGGTVNEQFF,TRBJ2-1,14,-,-,TRBV18
TGTGCCAGTAGTATAGGACAGGTGAACACTGAAGCTTTCTTT,CASSIGQVNTEAFF,TRBJ1-1,14,-,-,TRBV19
TGTGCCAGCAGCCCCAATGTCCCGGGGTCACCCCTCCACTTT,CASSPNVPGSPLHF,TRBJ1-6,14,few,-,TRBV5-4
TGTGCCAGCAGCCTCCGGACTAGCGGGGGGGCCGGCAGGACCGGGGAGCTGTTTTTT,CASSLRTSGGAGRTGELFF,TRBJ2-2,19,-,TRBD2,TRBV7-9
TGTGCCAGTACTCCGGGACCCAATCCTGGGGAGCAGTACTTC,CASTPGPNPGEQYF,TRBJ2-7,14,-,-,TRBV6-5
TGTGCCAGCAGTCCAGTTTCGGGGGCAAATCAGCCCCAGCATTTT,CASSPVSGANQPQHF,TRBJ1-5,15,once,-,TRBV27
TGCGCCAGCAGCCACGGGCTAGCGGGGGGTCAGTACTTC,CASSHGLAGGQYF,TRBJ2-4,13,-,TRBD2,TRBV4-3
TGTGCCAGCAGCCTGGGACAGGTCCCCCTCGAGCAGTACTTC,CASSLGQVPLEQYF,TRBJ2-7,14,-,TRBD1,TRBV28
TGTGCCAGCAGCTCGGGACAGGGCTCCTACAATGAGCAGTTCTTC,CASSSGQGSYNEQFF,TRBJ2-1,15,-,TRBD1,TRBV9
TGTGCCACGAGGTACCGGGACTACGCCTTGGATGAGCAGTTCTTC,CATRYRDYALDEQFF,TRBJ2-1,15,-,TRBD2,TRBV15
TGTGCCTGGAGTGCCGGGGCAGCCCACAATCAGCCCCAGCATTTT,CAWSAGAAHNQPQHF,TRBJ1-5,15,-,-,TRBV30
TGTGCCAGCAGCCTCCAGGACAGCTACTATGGCTACACCTTC,CASSLQDSYYGYTF,TRBJ1-2,14,-,-,TRBV5-6
TGTGCCAGCAGCTTCAAACGAGACAGATACAACGAGCAGTACTTC,CASSFKRDRYNEQYF,TRBJ2-7,15,once,-,TRBV5-6
TGTGCCAGCAGTTGGGGGACTAGGAGAGAGACCCAGTACTTC,CASSWGTRRETQYF,TRBJ2-5,14,-,TRBD2,TRBV27
TGTGCCAGCAGCTTAGTGGTCACCGGACCCCACAATGAGCAGTTCTTC,CASSLVVTGPHNEQFF,TRBJ2-1,16,-,-,TRBV11-2
TGTGCCAGTAGCCTTTACAGGGATACTCAGCCCCAGCATTTT,CASSLYRDTQPQHF,TRBJ1-5,14,medium-sized,-,TRBV19
TGTGCCTGGAGCGGCGGGATTGGGGAGCTGTTTTTT,CAWSGGIGELFF,TRBJ2-2,12,-,-,TRBV30
TGTGCCTGGAGTACAGACACGCAGGGAACCTTGGAAGCTTTCTTT,CAWSTDTQGTLEAFF,TRBJ1-1,15,-,-,TRBV30
TGTGCCAGCAGCCAAGATCCGGGAGAGGGGAATGAGCAGTTCTTC,CASSQDPGEGNEQFF,TRBJ2-1,15,once,-,TRBV4-2
TGTGCCAGCAGTTACAGGCTAGCGGGAGGGACAGATACGCAGTATTTT,CASSYRLAGGTDTQYF,TRBJ2-3,16,-,TRBD2,TRBV6-6
TGTGCCTGGAGGGGACTAGCGGGTGAGAATGAGCAGTTCTTC,CAWRGLAGENEQFF,TRBJ2-1,14,once,TRBD2,TRBV30
TGTGCCAGCAGTGACCCCGGGAGTAGAAACACCATATATTTT,CASSDPGSRNTIYF,TRBJ1-3,14,-,-,TRBV25-1
TGTGCCAGCAGTTACCCAAACCAAGAGACCCAGTACTTC,CASSYPNQETQYF,TRBJ2-5,13,-,-,TRBV6-5
TGTGCCAGCAGCCCATACTTCGACACCGGGGAGCTGTTTTTT,CASSPYFDTGELFF,TRBJ2-2,14,-,-,TRBV9
TGTGCCAGCAGCACCCAGGTGGTAGTCGGATTGTTCTATGAGCAGTTCTTC,CASSTQVVVGLFYEQFF,TRBJ2-1,17,-,-,TRBV28
TGTGCCAGCAGTTACGGGGACCCGGGTTTGGAGACCCAGTACTTC,CASSYGDPGLETQYF,TRBJ2-5,15,-,-,TRBV6-5
TGTGCCAGCAGTTTCCGGGCCTACAATGAGCAGTTCTTC,CASSFRAYNEQFF,TRBJ2-1,13,once,-,TRBV6-5
TGTGCCAGCAGCCCTAAAGCGGCCTTC,CASSPKAAF,TRBJ1-2,9,-,-,TRBV9
TGCGCCAGCAGCCTCGTTTTAGCGGGGGGCCTACAATGGGAGCAGTTCTTC,CASSLVLAGGLQWEQFF,TRBJ2-1,17,-,TRBD2,TRBV4-1
TGTGCCAGCAGCTTAGGAGGGGGCGGGTACGAGCAGTACTTC,CASSLGGGGYEQYF,TRBJ2-7,14,-,-,TRBV5-5
TGTGCCTGGACCCGTATTGGGGCGGGTGAGCAGTTCTTC,CAWTRIGAGEQFF,TRBJ2-1,13,few,-,TRBV30
TGTGCCAGCAGCTTGGTGGGGGGGCCGCACGATGAGCAGTTCTTC,CASSLVGGPHDEQFF,TRBJ2-1,15,-,-,TRBV5-4
TGTGCCAGCAGTTTACTGGAGAGCTCCTACAATGAGCAGTTCTTC,CASSLLESSYNEQFF,TRBJ2-1,15,-,-,TRBV28
TGTGCCAGCAGCGCCCGACAGGTTACCGGGGAGCTGTTTTTT,CASSARQVTGELFF,TRBJ2-2,14,-,-,TRBV16
TGTGCCAGCAGCCAAGCGGGGGGGGCCGGCGAGCAGTACTTC,CASSQAGGAGEQYF,TRBJ2-7,14,-,TRBD2,TRBV6-6
TGTGCCATCAAGCCTTTCGTCTACACTGAAGCTTTCTTT,CAIKPFVYTEAFF,TRBJ1-1,13,-,-,TRBV10-3
TGTGCCAGTAGTATAGTTTCCCACAATGAGCAGTTCTTC,CASSIVSHNEQFF,TRBJ2-1,13,-,-,TRBV19
TGCGCCAGCAGCCTCATAGCGGAAACTGCAGGCGATGAGCAGTTCTTC,CASSLIAETAGDEQFF,TRBJ2-1,16,-,-,TRBV4-1
TGTGCCAGTAGTGCCCTAGGGCTGGGACAGCCCCAGCATTTT,CASSALGLGQPQHF,TRBJ1-5,14,-,-,TRBV19
TGTGCCTGGAGTGCGGGGGGGACCTACGAGCAGTACTTC,CAWSAGGTYEQYF,TRBJ2-7,13,-,TRBD2,TRBV30